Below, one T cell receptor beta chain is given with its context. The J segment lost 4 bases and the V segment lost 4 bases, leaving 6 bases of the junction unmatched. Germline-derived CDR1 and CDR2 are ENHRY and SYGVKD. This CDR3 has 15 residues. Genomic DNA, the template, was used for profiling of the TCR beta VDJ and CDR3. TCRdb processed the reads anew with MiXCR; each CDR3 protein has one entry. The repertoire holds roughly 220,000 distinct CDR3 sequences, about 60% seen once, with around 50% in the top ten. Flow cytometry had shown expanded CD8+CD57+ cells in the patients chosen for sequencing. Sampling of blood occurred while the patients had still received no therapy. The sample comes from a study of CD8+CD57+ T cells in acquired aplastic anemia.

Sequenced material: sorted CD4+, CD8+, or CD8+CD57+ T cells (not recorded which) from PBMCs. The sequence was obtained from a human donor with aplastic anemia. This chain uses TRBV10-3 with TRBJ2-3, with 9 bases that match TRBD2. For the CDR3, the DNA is TGTGCCATCAGTGGGGGCGGGGGGGGATCAGATACGCAGTATTTT. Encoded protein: CAISGGGGGSDTQYF.